This T cell receptor beta chain is drawn from a study of early T cells in non-severe SARS-CoV-2 infection. TCRdb passed the 5' RACE reads through MiXCR, listing each CDR3 protein once. The sample gives about 21,000 distinct CDR3 sequences, around 4% of which show up once; roughly 1.5% is in the top ten. Germline loops: CDR1 MRHNA, CDR2 SNTAGT. The CDR3 extends over 14 amino acids. V lost 3 bases to trimming and J lost 5 bases; unmatched junction nucleotides: 1. The clonotype comes from an adult who was a healthcare worker with PCR-confirmed SARS-CoV-2 infection or an uninfected control (not recorded which). The V call is TRBV6-4, the J call TRBJ2-1; 10 bases map to TRBD2. The sample comprised whole blood. The CDR3: CASSEAGGHNEQFF. As DNA, the CDR3 is TGTGCCAGCAGTGAAGCGGGGGGGCACAATGAGCAGTTCTTC.